A single sample is the source of the 16 T cell receptor beta chains below, sequenced in a study of blood T cell repertoires in COVID-19. Sequencing used immunoSEQ multiplex PCR; TCRdb keeps in-frame clones, though not all of them. Altogether 270,000 or so clones are present, 88% being singletons, with the ten largest covering 1% to 1.5%. Sequences were obtained from PBMCs or T cells enriched from blood (not recorded which). The source is a woman aged 40 to 50 with acute COVID-19.

CDR3 bases: TGTGCCAGCACCCGGACAGACCCAAGCTATGGCTACACCTTC. It specifies CASTRTDPSYGYTF. J is TRBJ1-2 and V is TRBV7-9; possibly TRBD1 for D (6 bases). Per germline, CDR1 SEHNR and CDR2 FQNEAQ (reference sequence). V was cut by 7 bases and J by 4 bases, with 16 bases left in between. This CDR3 contains 14 residues.

The V gene is TRBV28, the J gene TRBJ1-2; D is uncertain. The germline V gene has CDR1 MDHEN and CDR2 SYDVKM. The CDR3 has 14 amino acids. Trimming removed 2 bases from V and 4 bases from J, with 11 bases in between. The CDR3: CASSLEGVGYGYTF. In DNA form, the CDR3 reads TGTGCCAGCAGTTTAGAGGGTGTGGGCTATGGCTACACCTTC.

This chain links TRBV3-1 (or the pseudogene TRBV3-2) with TRBJ2-1, with D tentatively TRBD2 (5 bases). The CDR3 length is 16 residues. Trimming left V 1 base short and J 7 bases short, with 17 bases between. Germline V gene lookup returns CDR1 LGHDT and CDR2 YNNKEL (reference sequence). CDR3 sequence: CASSQAGLVRRNEQFF. DNA of the CDR3: TGTGCCAGCAGCCAAGCGGGGTTAGTCCGTAGGAATGAGCAGTTCTTC.

The gene calls are TRBV5-4 and TRBJ2-1; 9 nucleotides align to TRBD2. Germline V CDR1 and CDR2: SGHNT, YYREEE (reference sequence). Germline trimming cut 2 bases from V and 8 bases from J; bases unmatched to any gene: 11. This CDR3 contains 16 residues. The CDR3 reads CASSFSAASGIDEQFF. CDR3 coding DNA: TGTGCCAGCAGCTTCTCTGCGGCTAGCGGGATTGATGAGCAGTTCTTC. Using reference TRBV5-4 and TRBJ2-1 for the parts outside the CDR3, the full variable domain is ETGVTQSPTHLIKTRGQQVTLRCSSQSGHNTVSWYQQALGQGPQFIFQYYREEENGRGNFPPRFSGLQFPNYSSELNVNALELDDSALYLCASSFSAASGIDEQFFGPGTRLTVL.

This clone has more than one count but fewer than ten. The chain recombines TRBV24-1 with TRBJ2-1; 8 bases align to TRBD2. The germline V gene has CDR1 KGHDR and CDR2 SFDVKD. The CDR3 totals 15 residues. The trim removed 8 bases at V and 5 bases at J, leaving 10 bases unmatched. CDR3 amino acids: CATTDPGLGNNEQFF. CDR3 nucleotides: TGTGCCACCACAGATCCGGGACTAGGAAACAATGAGCAGTTCTTC.

The chain recombines TRBV7-2 with TRBJ2-4; TRBD2 is a possible D gene (5 bases). The germline gives CDR1 SGHTA, CDR2 FQGNSA. The CDR3 runs 15 residues. Trimming took 1 base from V and 7 from J, leaving 14 bases between them. The CDR3 here is CASSLGAVTGNIQYF. The CDR3 region has the DNA TGTGCCAGCAGCTTAGGGGCCGTAACGGGGAACATTCAGTACTTC. Full variable domain (missing parts from reference TRBV7-2 and TRBJ2-4): GAGVSQSPSNKVTEKGKDVELRCDPISGHTALYWYRQSLGQGLEFLIYFQGNSAPDKSGLPSDRFSAERTGGSVSTLTIQRTQQEDSAVYLCASSLGAVTGNIQYFGAGTRLSVL.

The rearrangement links TRBV4-2 to TRBJ2-7; 14 nucleotides align to TRBD2. The CDR3 has 17 amino acids. Germline V gives CDR1 LGHNA, CDR2 YNFKEQ. Trimming cost V 6 bases and J 3 bases; bases outside gene matches: 10. CDR3 sequence (DNA): TGTGCCAGCAGGGGACTAGCGGGAGACCGAAATTACTACGAGCAGTACTTC. It is translated as CASRGLAGDRNYYEQYF.

The genes are TRBV3-1 (or the pseudogene TRBV3-2) and TRBJ1-4; no clear D. CDR1 and CDR2 (germline): LGHDT, YNNKEL (reference sequence). The germline V and J ends were trimmed by 1 base and 4 bases, with 7 bases remaining between them. This CDR3 region has 14 residues. CDR3 protein: CASSQGGNNEKLFF. The CDR3 DNA is TGTGCCAGCAGCCAAGGAGGGAATAATGAAAAACTGTTTTTT.

This clone was observed a handful of times. The chain links TRBV3-1 (or the pseudogene TRBV3-2) to TRBJ1-5, with D hard to call. Trimming cost V 4 bases and J 1 base, with 11 bases left between them. CDR3 length: 15 amino acids. Germline V CDR1 and CDR2: LGHDT, YNNKEL (reference sequence). The CDR3 sequence is CASSRGGLSNQPQHF. The CDR3 region has the DNA TGTGCCAGCAGCCGAGGAGGGCTGAGCAATCAGCCCCAGCATTTT.

The J gene is TRBJ1-2, the V gene TRBV5-4; 9 nucleotides agree with TRBD1. Germline V gene sequence: CDR1 SGHNT, CDR2 YYREEE (reference sequence). This CDR3 spans 15 amino acids. V was pared by 5 bases and J by 4 bases, with 9 bases of the junction left unmatched. The CDR3 protein is CASRMNTGGVYGYTF. The CDR3 region has the DNA TGTGCCAGCAGGATGAACACAGGGGGCGTCTATGGCTACACCTTC.

Written as DNA, the CDR3 is TGTGCCAGCAGCGTACCAGGGGTTGGGTTCTATGGCTACACCTTC. Protein product: CASSVPGVGFYGYTF. The rearrangement uses TRBV9 and TRBJ1-2; D is perhaps TRBD1 (6 bases). CDR3 length: 15 residues. Trimming removed 1 base from V and 4 bases from J, with 14 bases in between. Per the germline V gene, CDR1 is SGDLS and CDR2 is YYNGEE.

The rearrangement links TRBV10-3 to TRBJ2-1; 12 bases align to TRBD2. Germline lookup yields CDR1 ENHRY and CDR2 SYGVKD. This CDR3 has 17 residues. Trimming cost V 4 bases and J 5 bases; bases outside gene matches: 9. The CDR3 DNA reads TGTGCCATCAGTGGCAGACTAGCGGGAGAGATGGACAATGAGCAGTTCTTC. Its protein product is CAISGRLAGEMDNEQFF.

This chain links TRBV29-1 with TRBJ2-1; 11 bases fit TRBD2. The length of the CDR3 is 12 residues. CDR1 and CDR2 (germline): SQVTM, ANQGSEA. V was clipped by 4 bases and J by 10 bases; unmatched bases: 3. CDR3 protein: CSVGRLAGEQFF. For the CDR3, the DNA is TGCAGCGTTGGCCGACTAGCGGGAGAGCAGTTCTTC.

This clone was recorded only once. The chain has TRBV7-9 and TRBJ2-4, with 10 bases matching TRBD1. The germline V gene encodes CDR1 SEHNR and CDR2 FQNEAQ (reference sequence). The CDR3 is 16 residues long. Unmatched junction bases numbered 3, after V lost 1 base and J lost 3 bases. The CDR3 sequence: CASSLGQGADKNIQYF. The CDR3 DNA reads TGTGCCAGCAGCTTAGGACAGGGGGCCGACAAAAACATTCAGTACTTC.

The chain is built from TRBV5-8 and TRBJ1-1; 8 bases are a match to TRBD1. The V and J ends lost 3 bases and 5 bases, in that order; junction bases with no gene match: 3. Germline CDR1 and CDR2: SGHTS and YDEGEE. The CDR3 loop spans 13 amino acids. The CDR3 sequence is CASSSRTGTEAFF. CDR3 DNA: TGTGCCAGCAGCTCGAGGACAGGGACTGAAGCTTTCTTT.

This clone occurred a few times. The chain joins TRBV27 to TRBJ2-1, with D possibly being TRBD2 (7 bases). V was trimmed by 5 bases and J by 3 bases, leaving 14 bases between them. CDR3 size: 15 residues. Germline V gives CDR1 MNHEY, CDR2 SMNVEV (reference sequence). CDR3 sequence reads: CASSVFGGLYNEQFF. CDR3 bases: TGTGCCAGCAGTGTATTCGGGGGGCTCTACAATGAGCAGTTCTTC.